A selection of T cell receptor beta chains follows, all from one sample in a study of T-cell memory formation after mild COVID-19. TCRdb re-analysed the 5' RACE reads in MiXCR, keeping a single row per CDR3 protein. The sample records approximately 490,000 distinct CDR3 sequences, roughly 21% being singletons. Sequencing was carried out using PBMCs or a T cell subset sorted from them (not recorded which). The receptors were gathered from an adult woman who had mild COVID-19 (a few samples of this study predate the infection). Cell type and time point are not known. The CDR3 runs from the conserved cysteine through the conserved F or W. The order of the fields is J gene, clone size, D gene, V gene, CDR3 DNA, CDR3 protein. The D gene is left open where the match is weak. Some rows have no size entry. The others give once, few or many, or a class for an expanded clone.

>TRBJ2-7|many|-|TRBV4-1
TGCGCCAGCGCATCCAGGCCGGTTTTGGACGAGCAGTACTTC
CASASRPVLDEQYF
>TRBJ2-5|few|-|TRBV10-3
TGTGCCATCAGTGAGTCTCAGGCAGTCCCGGAGACCCAGTACTTC
CAISESQAVPETQYF
>TRBJ1-4|few|TRBD1|TRBV5-5
TGTGCCAGCAGCCGGGACAGGGTGACTGAAAAACTGTTTTTT
CASSRDRVTEKLFF
>TRBJ2-5|-|-|TRBV7-2
TGTGCCAGCAGCACCCGAAGGGGATACCTAGAGACCCAGTACTTC
CASSTRRGYLETQYF
>TRBJ1-1|few|TRBD1|TRBV7-9
TGTGCCAGCAGCTCGTCGACAGGGGAGAACACTGAAGCTTTCTTT
CASSSSTGENTEAFF
>TRBJ2-5|few|TRBD2|TRBV20-1
TGCAGTGCAACGACCCGGACTAGCACGGGGGAGACCCAGTACTTC
CSATTRTSTGETQYF
>TRBJ2-3|-|-|TRBV29-1
TGCAGCGTGCGGGGCCAGAGATATCCAGATACGCAGTATTTT
CSVRGQRYPDTQYF
>TRBJ2-5|few|-|TRBV7-2
TGTGCCAGCAGCTTAGGAGGGGGGGCGCGGGAGACCCAGTACTTC
CASSLGGGARETQYF
>TRBJ2-3|many|TRBD2|TRBV30
TGTGCCTGGAAGGCGGGAGGAGATGCAGATACGCAGTATTTT
CAWKAGGDADTQYF
>TRBJ2-1|-|TRBD2|TRBV5-6
TGTGCCAGCAGCCGAGGGACTACAAGTGTTGGTGAGCAGTTCTTC
CASSRGTTSVGEQFF